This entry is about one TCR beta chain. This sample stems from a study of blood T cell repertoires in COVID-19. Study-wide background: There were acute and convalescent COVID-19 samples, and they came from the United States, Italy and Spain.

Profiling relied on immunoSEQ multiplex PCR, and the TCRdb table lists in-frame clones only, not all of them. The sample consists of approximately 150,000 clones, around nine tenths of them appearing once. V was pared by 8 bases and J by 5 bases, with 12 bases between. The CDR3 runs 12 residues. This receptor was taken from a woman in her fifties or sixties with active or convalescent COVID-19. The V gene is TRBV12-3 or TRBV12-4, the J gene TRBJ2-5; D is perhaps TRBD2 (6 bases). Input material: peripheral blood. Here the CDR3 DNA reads TGTGCCAGCCGCGGAGGGGCCGAGACCCAGTACTTC. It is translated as CASRGGAETQYF.